The 11 T cell receptor beta chains in this list originate from one sample, sequenced in a study of shared clonotypes between healthy human individuals. Using immunoSEQ multiplex PCR, the repertoire was profiled, and TCRdb retains in-frame clones only, with some absent. In the table there are roughly 640,000 clones, approximately 74% of which are singletons. The sequencing sample was made of memory CD4+ T cells sorted from blood. Specified subset: CD45RA-negative fraction. Receptors originate from a woman younger than 45 in good health.

The V gene is TRBV6-6, the J gene TRBJ1-2; D is uncertain. In germline, CDR1 is MNHNY, CDR2 SVGAGI (reference sequence). CDR3 length: 13 amino acids. V was cut by 4 bases and J by 4 bases, with 10 bases left in between. The CDR3 sequence is CASSLDGFYGYTF. The CDR3 region has the DNA TGTGCCAGCAGTTTAGACGGATTCTATGGCTACACCTTC.

V and J are TRBV10-3 and TRBJ2-3, with 11 bases lining up with TRBD2. The CDR3 is made up of 12 amino acids. Germline V lookup: CDR1 ENHRY, CDR2 SYGVKD. Trimming took 8 bases from V and 5 from J; bases not matched to a gene: 0. The CDR3 DNA sequence: TGTGCCATCGGGACTAGCGGAGATACGCAGTATTTT. This encodes CAIGTSGDTQYF.

This clone showed up just once. V usage is TRBV14 and J usage is TRBJ2-2; D perhaps matches TRBD1 (6 bases). V was pared by 2 bases and J by 2 bases, with 12 bases between. Looked up from germline, CDR1 is SGHDN and CDR2 is FVKESK. The CDR3 loop spans 16 amino acids. The CDR3, as DNA: TGTGCCAGCAGCCAATTCACAGGGAGCAACACCGGGGAGCTGTTTTTT. It encodes CASSQFTGSNTGELFF. Complete variable domain (other parts from reference TRBV14 and TRBJ2-2): EAGVTQFPSHSVIEKGQTVTLRCDPISGHDNLYWYRRVMGKEIKFLLHFVKESKQDESGMPNNRFLAERTGGTYSTLKVQPAELEDSGVYFCASSQFTGSNTGELFFGEGSRLTVL.

J is TRBJ2-5 and V is TRBV4-2; D unclear. Per the germline V gene, CDR1 is LGHNA and CDR2 is YNFKEQ. CDR3 size: 14 residues. V was pared by 1 base and J by 5 bases, with 11 bases between. The CDR3 coding sequence is TGTGCCAGCAGCCAAGGCGGCCCAAGGGAGACCCAGTACTTC. Protein sequence: CASSQGGPRETQYF.

The V and J genes are TRBV28 and TRBJ2-3, with a weak D call TRBD1 (5 bases). V was shortened by 9 bases and J by 2 bases, with 12 bases between the two germline ends. Germline V gene data show CDR1 as MDHEN and CDR2 as SYDVKM. The CDR3 sequence is 13 residues long. CDR3 in DNA: TGTGCCAGTAACAGGCTACACACAGATACGCAGTATTTT. Its protein product is CASNRLHTDTQYF.

A word on this clone: Other DNA sequences in the same sample also yield this CDR3. This chain uses TRBV20-1 with TRBJ2-5; perhaps TRBD1 as D (5 bases). This CDR3 has 11 amino acids. Between the trimmed V and J ends, which lost 5 bases and 2 bases, there was a span of 6 bases. The germline V gene has CDR1 DFQATT and CDR2 SNEGSKA (reference sequence). The DNA for the CDR3 is TGCAGTGCTCCAGGGCAAGAGACCCAGTACTTC. Amino acid sequence: CSAPGQETQYF.

CDR3 in amino acids: CASSAQGEIGNTIYF. As DNA, the CDR3 is TGTGCCAGCAGCGCACAGGGTGAAATTGGAAACACCATATATTTT. V gene TRBV2 combines with J gene TRBJ1-3; D may be TRBD1 (6 bases). Deletions cut 6 bases from V and 3 bases from J, with 15 bases between. Germline CDR1 and CDR2: SNHLY and FYNNEI. The CDR3 loop spans 15 amino acids.

The CDR3 DNA sequence: TGCGCCAGCAGCCAAGTAGGGGGCTCAACCTACGAGCAGTACTTC. Its protein is CASSQVGGSTYEQYF. The J gene is TRBJ2-7, the V gene TRBV4-1, with 7 bases identical to TRBD1. After removal of 1 base from V and 2 bases from J, the junction contained 5 bases not matched to a gene. Germline V lookup: CDR1 MGHRA, CDR2 YSYEKL. This CDR3 region has 15 residues.

The rearrangement joins TRBV10-2 to TRBJ2-1; 8 positions match TRBD2. The germline V gene has CDR1 WSHSY and CDR2 SAAADI. V dropped 0 bases and J dropped 10; count of bases not matched to a gene: 17. This CDR3 has 18 residues. CDR3 amino acids: CASSESWAGGPRSGEQFF. In DNA, the CDR3 is TGCGCCAGCAGTGAGTCATGGGCGGGAGGCCCCCGGAGCGGCGAGCAGTTCTTC.

To note about this clone: The sample has other DNA sequences that encode this CDR3 too. The chain carries TRBV28 and TRBJ1-1; D gene uncertain. Trimming shortened V by 2 bases and J by 4 bases, and 5 bases separated the two germline ends. CDR3 length equals 12 residues. CDR1 MDHEN and CDR2 SYDVKM come from the germline V gene. In DNA form, the CDR3 reads TGTGCCAGCAGTTTAGTTCTCACTGAAGCTTTCTTT. Amino acid sequence: CASSLVLTEAFF.

The chain carries TRBV10-3 and TRBJ1-1; TRBD1 is a possible D gene (6 bases). The length of the CDR3 is 13 residues. Germline V gives CDR1 ENHRY, CDR2 SYGVKD. Trimming stripped 7 bases from V and 1 base from J, with 10 bases between. DNA for the CDR3: TGTGCCATCACCGGACAGACGAACACTGAAGCTTTCTTT. As protein: CAITGQTNTEAFF.